The clone carrying this T cell receptor beta chain was seen just once. At the DNA level, this CDR3 is encoded by other sequences in the same sample as well. The data are from a study of shared clonotypes between healthy human individuals. Naive CD8 isolation took CD45RO-negative cells positively selected for CCR7 and excluded terminally differentiated effector memory CD45RA+ cells. CDR1 is SGDLS, CDR2 YYNGEE, per germline. This CDR3 has 13 amino acids. Trimming pared 1 base from V and 7 bases from J, leaving 8 bases between. Clones were sequenced by immunoSEQ multiplex PCR, and TCRdb holds only the in-frame ones, with some missing. The sample holds about 2 million clones; approximately 94% are singletons and the top ten take approximately 1.2%.

The chain employs TRBV9 and TRBJ2-2, with D perhaps matching TRBD1 (5 bases). This receptor was identified in a man younger than 30 in good health. The source material was naive CD8+ T cells sorted from blood. The CDR3 here is CASSVSGNGELFF. Written as DNA, the CDR3 is TGTGCCAGCAGCGTATCAGGGAACGGGGAGCTGTTTTTT. Drawing the rest from reference TRBV9 and TRBJ2-2, the complete variable domain is DSGVTQTPKHLITATGQRVTLRCSPRSGDLSVYWYQQSLDQGLQFLIQYYNGEERAKGNILERFSAQQFPDLHSELNLSSLELGDSALYFCASSVSGNGELFFGEGSRLTVL.